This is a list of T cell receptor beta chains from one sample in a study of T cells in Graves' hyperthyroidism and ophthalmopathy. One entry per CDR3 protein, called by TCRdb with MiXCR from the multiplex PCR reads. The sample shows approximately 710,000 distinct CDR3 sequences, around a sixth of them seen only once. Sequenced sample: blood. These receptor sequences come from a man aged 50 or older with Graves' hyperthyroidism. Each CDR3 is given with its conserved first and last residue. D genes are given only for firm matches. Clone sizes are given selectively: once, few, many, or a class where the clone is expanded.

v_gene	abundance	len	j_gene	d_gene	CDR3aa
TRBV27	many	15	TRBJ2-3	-	CASSLSGYPTDTQYF
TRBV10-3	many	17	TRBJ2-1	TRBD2	CAIKDERDPSSYNEQFF
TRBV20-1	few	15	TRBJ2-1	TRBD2	CSAREWLAGVNEQFF
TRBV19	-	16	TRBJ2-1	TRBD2	CASSIDSGRAYNEQFF
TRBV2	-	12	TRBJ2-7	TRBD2	CARHSGLNEQYF
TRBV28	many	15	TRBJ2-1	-	CASTPAAGSYNEQFF
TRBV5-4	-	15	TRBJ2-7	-	CASSSPGHIPYEQYF
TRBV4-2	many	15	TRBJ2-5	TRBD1	CASSQPGQGEETQYF
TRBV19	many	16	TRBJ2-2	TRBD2	CASTLRGGRGTGELFF
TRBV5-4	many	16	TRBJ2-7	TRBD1	CASSLRWGQGSGEQYF
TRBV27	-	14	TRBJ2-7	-	CASTLRGPGYEQYF
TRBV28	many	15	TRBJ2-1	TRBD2	CASSLGAGAVREQFF
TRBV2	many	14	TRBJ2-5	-	CASSEVAGVGTQYF
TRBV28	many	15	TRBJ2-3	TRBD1	CASGRTGGVDDTQYF